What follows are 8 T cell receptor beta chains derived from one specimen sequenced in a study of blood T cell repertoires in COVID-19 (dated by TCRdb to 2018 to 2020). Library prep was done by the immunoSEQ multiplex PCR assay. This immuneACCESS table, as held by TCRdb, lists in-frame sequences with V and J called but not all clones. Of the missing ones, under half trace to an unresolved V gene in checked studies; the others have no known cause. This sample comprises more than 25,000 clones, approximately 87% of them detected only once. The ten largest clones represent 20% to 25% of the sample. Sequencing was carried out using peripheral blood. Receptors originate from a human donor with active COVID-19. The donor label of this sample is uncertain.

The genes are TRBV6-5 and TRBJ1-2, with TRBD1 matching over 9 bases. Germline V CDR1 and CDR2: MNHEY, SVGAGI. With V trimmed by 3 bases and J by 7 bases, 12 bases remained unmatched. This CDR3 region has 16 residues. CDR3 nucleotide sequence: TGTGCCAGCAGTTATCTTTTTGGGACAGGGAGTTCTGGCTACACCTTC. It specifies CASSYLFGTGSSGYTF.

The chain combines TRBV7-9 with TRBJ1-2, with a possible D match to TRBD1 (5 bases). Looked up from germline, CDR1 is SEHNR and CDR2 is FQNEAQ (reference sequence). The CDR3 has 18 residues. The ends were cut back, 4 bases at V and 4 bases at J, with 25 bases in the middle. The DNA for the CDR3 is TGTGCCAGCAGCTCCCGGGCGGGGCGGGGCCTCCTAAGCTATGGCTACACCTTC. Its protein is CASSSRAGRGLLSYGYTF.

Here the CDR3 DNA reads TGTGCCAGCAGCAAACTAGCGTACGAGCAGTACTTC. Translation gives CASSKLAYEQYF. J is TRBJ2-7 and V is TRBV21-1; the table gives TRBD2 as D, unverified against the DNA. TRBV21-1 is described as a pseudogene. This CDR3 has 12 amino acids.

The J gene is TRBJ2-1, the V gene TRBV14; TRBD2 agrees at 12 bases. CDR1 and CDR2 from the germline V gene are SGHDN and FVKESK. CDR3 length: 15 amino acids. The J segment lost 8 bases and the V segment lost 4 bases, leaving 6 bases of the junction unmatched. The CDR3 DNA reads TGTGCCAGCAGCCCGTGGACTAGCGGGACCTATGAGCAGTTCTTC. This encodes CASSPWTSGTYEQFF.

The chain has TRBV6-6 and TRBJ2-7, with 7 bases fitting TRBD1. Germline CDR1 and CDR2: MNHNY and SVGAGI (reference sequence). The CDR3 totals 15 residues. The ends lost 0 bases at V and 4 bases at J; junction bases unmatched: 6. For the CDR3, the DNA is TGTGCCAGCAGTTACTCGGGGGACAGACGTTACGAGCAGTACTTC. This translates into CASSYSGDRRYEQYF.

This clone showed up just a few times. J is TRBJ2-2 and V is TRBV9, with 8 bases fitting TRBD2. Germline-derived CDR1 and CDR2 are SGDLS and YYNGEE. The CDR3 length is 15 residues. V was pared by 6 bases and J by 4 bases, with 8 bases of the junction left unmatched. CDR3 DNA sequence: TGTGCCAGCACCCGGGGGGGGACGTTCACCGGGGAGCTGTTTTTT. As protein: CASTRGGTFTGELFF. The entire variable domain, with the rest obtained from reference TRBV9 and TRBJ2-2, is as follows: DSGVTQTPKHLITATGQRVTLRCSPRSGDLSVYWYQQSLDQGLQFLIQYYNGEERAKGNILERFSAQQFPDLHSELNLSSLELGDSALYFCASTRGGTFTGELFFGEGSRLTVL.

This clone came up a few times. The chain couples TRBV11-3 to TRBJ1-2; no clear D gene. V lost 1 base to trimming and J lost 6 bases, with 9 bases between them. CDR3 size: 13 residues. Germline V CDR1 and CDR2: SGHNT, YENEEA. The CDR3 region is CASSLVGRDGYTF. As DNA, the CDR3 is TGTGCCAGCAGCTTAGTGGGGAGAGATGGCTACACCTTC.

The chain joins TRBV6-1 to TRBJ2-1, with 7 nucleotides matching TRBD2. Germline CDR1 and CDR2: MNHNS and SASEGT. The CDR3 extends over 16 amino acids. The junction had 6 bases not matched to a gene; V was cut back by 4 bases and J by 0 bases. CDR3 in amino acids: CASSVRGGGSYNEQFF. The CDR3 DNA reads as TGTGCCAGCAGTGTTCGGGGCGGGGGCTCCTACAATGAGCAGTTCTTC.